Each of the 10 T cell receptor beta chains below was sequenced from the same sample in a study of blood T cell repertoires in COVID-19 (dated by TCRdb to about 2020). Library creation used the immunoSEQ multiplex PCR assay. Here the immuneACCESS table is served through TCRdb, limited to in-frame sequences with V and J called. Missing clones are a known gap in these copies; in checked studies unresolved V genes cover under half, and the rest lacks a known reason. The sample table contains some 250,000 clones; only one count was recorded for around nine tenths of them. Clones ranked in the top ten supply over 7.5% of the sample. The sample taken for sequencing was PBMCs or T cells enriched from blood (not recorded which). Receptors originate from a man aged 40-49 years who had recovered from COVID-19.

This sequence joins TRBV5-1 and TRBJ1-1; 11 bases are a match to TRBD1. Germline values: CDR1 SGHRS, CDR2 YFSETQ. The CDR3 totals 13 residues. V shed 4 bases, J shed 11 bases, and the junction held 7 bases outside the gene matches. The CDR3 spells CASSDGTGGRAFF. The CDR3 nucleotides read TGCGCCAGCAGCGACGGGACAGGGGGTCGGGCTTTCTTT. The full variable domain, completed using reference TRBV5-1 and TRBJ1-1, is KAGVTQTPRYLIKTRGQQVTLSCSPISGHRSVSWYQQTPGQGLQFLFEYFSETQRNKGNFPGRFSGRQFSNSRSEMNVSTLELGDSALYLCASSDGTGGRAFFGQGTRLTVV.

The rearrangement links TRBV5-6 to TRBJ1-1, with 9 bases fitting TRBD1. With 0 bases clipped from V and 1 base from J, the junction kept 7 bases outside the gene matches. The CDR3 consists of 17 residues. The germline CDR1 and CDR2 sequences are SGHDT and YYEEEE. The CDR3 DNA sequence: TGTGCCAGCAGCTTGGTAGGGACAGGGAAGTGGAACACTGAAGCTTTCTTT. This translates into CASSLVGTGKWNTEAFF.

The chain links TRBV19 to TRBJ2-1; 9 bases match TRBD1. V gave up 4 bases and J gave up 0 bases; unmatched junction bases: 7. The germline CDR1 and CDR2 sequences are LNHDA and SQIVND (reference sequence). The CDR3 runs to 17 residues. CDR3 in amino acids: CASSRGQGPSSYNEQFF. For the CDR3, the DNA is TGTGCCAGTAGTAGGGGACAGGGTCCTAGCTCCTACAATGAGCAGTTCTTC.

This clone occurred a few times. Different DNA sequences within this sample yield the same CDR3. The CDR3 DNA follows: TGTGCCAGCAGTTACTCAGGGGTCACTGAAGCTTTCTTT. It is translated as CASSYSGVTEAFF. The chain carries TRBV6-5 and TRBJ1-1, with D possibly matching TRBD1 (5 bases). The CDR3 length is 13 residues. CDR1 is MNHEY and CDR2 is SVGAGI in the germline V gene. Trimming left V 0 bases short and J 4 bases short, with 6 bases between.

This chain joins TRBV9 and TRBJ2-1, with D possibly matching TRBD2 (7 bases). Germline V lookup: CDR1 SGDLS, CDR2 YYNGEE. The V end was cut by 0 bases, the J end by 4 bases, with 17 bases between. CDR3 length: 17 residues. The CDR3 region has the DNA TGTGCCAGCAGCGTAGGGGAGGGGGACCGTGGATACAATGAGCAGTTCTTC. Translation: CASSVGEGDRGYNEQFF.

This clone was seen only a few times. The chain recombines TRBV9 with TRBJ2-2; 12 bases agree with TRBD2. Germline CDR1 SGDLS, CDR2 YYNGEE. The CDR3 has 17 amino acids. Trimming removed 6 bases from V and 1 base from J; junction bases left unmatched: 7. The CDR3 region has the DNA TGTGCCAGCACTGCTAGCGGGAGGGCCGAGAACACCGGGGAGCTGTTTTTT. Protein: CASTASGRAENTGELFF.

The chain is built from TRBV18 and TRBJ2-3; 8 nucleotides match TRBD1. Germline CDR1 is KGHSH and CDR2 is LQKENI. J lost 0 bases, V lost 1 base, and 12 bases had no gene match. The CDR3 contains 19 residues. CDR3: CASSPLGAGGASSTDTQYF. CDR3 bases: TGTGCCAGCTCACCACTCGGGGCAGGGGGCGCCTCTAGCACAGATACGCAGTATTTT.

This chain links TRBV10-3 with TRBJ1-2; 9 bases agree with TRBD1. This CDR3 spans 12 amino acids. The V segment lost 6 bases and the J segment 6 bases; nucleotides outside the gene matches: 2. Germline lookup yields CDR1 ENHRY and CDR2 SYGVKD. The CDR3 loop reads CAISDRGDGYTF. The CDR3 DNA is TGTGCCATCAGCGACAGGGGGGATGGCTACACCTTC.

J is TRBJ2-7 and V is TRBV19, with 8 bases lining up with TRBD1. Germline V gives CDR1 LNHDA, CDR2 SQIVND (reference sequence). The CDR3 covers 13 residues. V lost 5 bases to trimming and J lost 3 bases; unmatched junction nucleotides: 3. The CDR3 DNA sequence: TGTGCCAGTAGTGGGGACAGGCACTACGAGCAGTACTTC. This codes for CASSGDRHYEQYF.

The rearrangement links TRBV12-2 to TRBJ2-3; the table's D call of TRBD2 was not tested on the DNA. TRBV12-2 constitutes a pseudogene. CDR3 length equals 18 residues. In DNA, the CDR3 is TGTGCAAGTCGCGCGGGCCGCTTTCGCGGGGGGGCAAGTGATACGCAGTATTTT. Its protein is CASRAGRFRGGASDTQYF.